The subject of this entry is one T cell receptor (beta chain). Original processing methods: From reference gene primer amplification, estimates of nucleated cell counts were derived. Profiled with immunoSEQ multiplex PCR; TCRdb holds only in-frame clones, not every one. From that table come the V and J calls and clone size; the DNA was used to work out D and trimming. This table holds around 80,000 clones, approximately 80% found once. This record belongs to a study of blood T cell repertoires in COVID-19. The trim removed 6 bases at V and 0 bases at J, leaving 3 bases unmatched. The germline V gene encodes CDR1 KGHSH and CDR2 LQKENI. This CDR3 has 15 amino acids.

This chain connects TRBV18 to TRBJ2-2; 8 bases are shared with TRBD1. Sequenced: peripheral blood. This TCR was sampled from a woman older than 75 with acute or convalescent COVID-19. CDR3 amino acids: CASSLDRANTGELFF. The CDR3 nucleotides read TGTGCCAGCTCCTTGGACAGGGCGAACACCGGGGAGCTGTTTTTT. The full variable domain, completed using reference TRBV18 and TRBJ2-2, is NAGVMQNPRHLVRRRGQEARLRCSPMKGHSHVYWYRQLPEEGLKFMVYLQKENIIDESGMPKERFSAEFPKEGPSILRIQQVVRGDSAAYFCASSLDRANTGELFFGEGSRLTVL.